This T cell receptor (beta chain) was recovered during a study of control samples from healthy donors and cancer patients. Profiled with immunoSEQ multiplex PCR; TCRdb holds only in-frame clones, not every one. The sample shows 120,000 or so clones, roughly 84% of them seen only once. The CDR3 is 13 amino acids. CDR1 SNHLY and CDR2 FYNNEI come from the germline V gene. Trimming pared 4 bases from V and 3 bases from J, leaving 9 bases between. The genes are TRBV2 and TRBJ2-5; no firm D call. Sequenced: blood. The source is a man aged 35 to 55 in good health. The DNA for the CDR3 is TGTGCCAGCAGTGGACTGTTCGAAGAGACCCAGTACTTC. Its protein is CASSGLFEETQYF.